A selection of T cell receptor beta chains follows, all from one sample in a study of metastatic and nonmetastatic thyroid tumors. TCRdb re-analyzed the PCR reads using MiXCR. This table holds 3,000 or so clones, 25% to 30% found once. The specimen sequenced was tumor tissue. The receptors were gathered from a female donor with papillary thyroid cancer or a benign thyroid nodule (not recorded which). Some clones in this sample may be carry-over from other donors' samples. CDR3s include the opening cysteine and the closing phenylalanine or tryptophan. A D gene is named only where the DNA matches it firmly. Size values are once, few and many counts, or a class for expanded clones, and some rows have none.

>TRBV20-1|TRBJ2-7|medium-sized|.
TGCAGTGCTAGAGTCGGCTACGAGCAGTACTTC
CSARVGYEQYF
>TRBV20-1|TRBJ2-1|medium-sized|TRBD2
TGCAGTGCTACGCGGGGGGGGGCTGACAATGAGCAGTTCTTC
CSATRGGADNEQFF
>TRBV24-1|TRBJ2-5|few|.
TGTGCCACCGGTGGAGGGCCCACGAGGACCCAGTACTTC
CATGGGPTRTQYF
>TRBV29-1|TRBJ1-4|many|.
TGCAGCGTTGAAAACGGTAGTAATGAAAAACTGTTTTTT
CSVENGSNEKLFF
>TRBV27|TRBJ1-2|.|.
TGTGCCAGCAGTTCCTTGGGGAACTATGGCTACACCTTC
CASSSLGNYGYTF
>TRBV19|TRBJ2-7|large|.
TGTGCCAGTAGTGCTACTCTCTCCTACGAGCAGTACTTC
CASSATLSYEQYF
>TRBV4-2|TRBJ1-4|medium-sized|.
TGTGCCAGCGGGGGGGGGCAAGAAAAACTGTTTTTT
CASGGGQEKLFF
>TRBV6-2/TRBV6-3|TRBJ1-2|few|TRBD1
TGTGCCAGCAGCAACCGGGACAGGGGAGGCTATGGCTACACCTTC
CASSNRDRGGYGYTF
>TRBV9|TRBJ2-7|medium-sized|TRBD1
TGTGCCAGCAGCGTCTCCGGGACAGGGGCCTACGAGCAGTACTTC
CASSVSGTGAYEQYF
>TRBV29-1|TRBJ2-1|medium-sized|TRBD1
TGCAGCGCTCGCAGGGGGAGCTATGAGCAGTTCTTC
CSARRGSYEQFF
>TRBV6-1|TRBJ2-1|few|.
TGTGCCAGCAGTTCCGAAGGGACTCACAATGAGCAGTTCTTC
CASSSEGTHNEQFF
>TRBV6-1|TRBJ1-2|few|TRBD1
TGTGCCAGCAGTGAAAGTGAAGGGACAGGGGGCTATGGCTACACCTTC
CASSESEGTGGYGYTF
>TRBV6-1|TRBJ1-1|few|.
TGTGCCAGCAGTGGGGTCCACACAGCTGAAGCTTTCTTT
CASSGVHTAEAFF
>TRBV6-1|TRBJ1-5|.|.
TGTGCCAGCAGTGAATTGGCAGGGAGTAATCAGCCCCAGCATTTT
CASSELAGSNQPQHF
>TRBV29-1|TRBJ2-5|few|.
TGCAGCGTTGCTCAGGGTCTAGGGACCCAGTACTTC
CSVAQGLGTQYF
>TRBV6-2/TRBV6-3|TRBJ2-1|many|TRBD2
TGTGCCAGCAGTATCACTAGCGGGGGCAACAATGAGCAGTTCTTC
CASSITSGGNNEQFF
>TRBV12-3/TRBV12-4|TRBJ1-4|medium-sized|.
TGTGCCAGCACCCCCTCGGGTGGCAATGAAAAACTGTTTTTT
CASTPSGGNEKLFF
>TRBV12-3/TRBV12-4|TRBJ2-2|large|.
TGTGCCAGCAGTCAGGGCACCGGGGAGCTGTTTTTT
CASSQGTGELFF
>TRBV11-2|TRBJ2-3|large|.
TGTGCCAGCAGCTTTGGGGCCTCGCGAACAGATACGCAGTATTTT
CASSFGASRTDTQYF
>TRBV4-1|TRBJ1-1|medium-sized|.
TGCGCCAGCAGCCAAGGGGCTGGCACTGAAGCTTTCTTT
CASSQGAGTEAFF
>TRBV7-2|TRBJ2-2|large|.
TGTGCCAGCAGCCGATCATGGACTCCCGGGGAGCTGTTTTTT
CASSRSWTPGELFF
>TRBV6-1|TRBJ1-2|few|TRBD1
TGTGCCAGCAGTCCAACTACCGGGACAGGGTACTATGGCTACACCTTC
CASSPTTGTGYYGYTF